The present TCR beta chain was sequenced within a study of shared clonotypes between healthy human individuals. Study at large: Per donor, CD8 memory used one plate, CD8 naive used two, CD4 memory used three and CD4 naive used three.

Produced via immunoSEQ multiplex PCR; TCRdb's table is partial and in-frame only. The profile shows around 1.6 million clones, 95% to 99% of them singletons. Germline-derived CDR1 and CDR2 are MNHEY and SMNVEV (reference sequence). V shed 5 bases and J shed 2 bases, with 19 bases lying between them. The CDR3 contains 17 residues. V usage is TRBV27 and J usage is TRBJ2-4; tentative D call: TRBD2 (7 bases). The TCR sequence derives from a man aged 25 to 40 in good health. Sequenced material: naive CD4+ T cells sorted from blood. The subset: CD45RA+ positively selected. CDR3 coding DNA: TGTGCCAGCAGTCCCAGGCAGGGGCGGGGGACCAAAAACATTCAGTACTTC. Encoded protein: CASSPRQGRGTKNIQYF.